This TCR beta chain stems from a study of glioma-infiltrating T cells after dendritic cell vaccination. Time point described: after dendritic cell vaccination, including at tumor progression/relapse. Monocyte-derived dendritic cells, cultured about 7 days with IL-4 and GM-CSF, were pulsed with autologous tumor lysate. Primers: 60 V beta forward and 13 J beta reverse. The protocol was immunoSEQ multiplex PCR, while the TCRdb copy is restricted to in-frame clones and leaves out a portion. The table lists 2,500 to 3,000 clones, over 75% of them singletons. Trimming stripped 4 bases from V and 4 bases from J, with 11 bases between. Germline loops: CDR1 SGHTA, CDR2 FQGTGA. The CDR3 length is 14 residues.

The sample here was tumor tissue, taken after dendritic cell vaccination. This receptor was obtained from a human donor with glioblastoma. This chain uses TRBV7-3 with TRBJ2-1, with D unclear. The CDR3: CASSSTPGYNEQFF. CDR3 sequence (DNA): TGTGCCAGCAGCTCGACCCCCGGGTACAATGAGCAGTTCTTC.